The clone carrying this TCR beta chain has a handful of counts. This sample was taken from a study of blood T cells in healthy people across ages. A second about 6 to 12 cycle PCR used barcoded and J-beta primers. TCRdb reprocessed the 5' RACE reads with MiXCR, giving one entry per CDR3 protein. The sample contains 1.5 million to 2 million distinct CDR3 sequences, about two fifths of which appear only once. The sample was blood. The clonotype originates from a human donor in good health.

The CDR3 coding sequence is TGCGCCAGCAGCCAAGGGCTAGCGATACAGACCCAGTACTTC. This sequence encodes CASSQGLAIQTQYF. V and J are TRBV4-1 and TRBJ2-5, with a possible D match to TRBD2 (6 bases). The germline V gene has CDR1 MGHRA and CDR2 YSYEKL. This CDR3 is 14 amino acids long. The V and J ends lost 1 base and 6 bases respectively, with 12 bases between them.